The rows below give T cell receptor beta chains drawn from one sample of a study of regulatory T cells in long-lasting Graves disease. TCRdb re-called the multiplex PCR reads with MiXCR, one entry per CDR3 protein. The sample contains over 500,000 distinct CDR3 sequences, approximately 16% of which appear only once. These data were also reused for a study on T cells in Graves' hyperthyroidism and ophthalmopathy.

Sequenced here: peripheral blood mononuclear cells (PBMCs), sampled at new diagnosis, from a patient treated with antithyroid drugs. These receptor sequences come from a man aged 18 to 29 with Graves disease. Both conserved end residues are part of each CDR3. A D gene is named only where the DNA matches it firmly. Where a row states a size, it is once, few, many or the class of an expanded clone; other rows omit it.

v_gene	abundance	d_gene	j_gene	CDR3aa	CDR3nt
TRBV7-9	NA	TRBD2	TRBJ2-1	CASSLSGGRWEEQFF	TGTGCCAGCAGCTTATCGGGGGGGAGATGGGAGGAGCAGTTCTTC
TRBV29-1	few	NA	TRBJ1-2	CSVEDLMANYGYTF	TGCAGCGTTGAAGATCTTATGGCAAACTATGGCTACACCTTC
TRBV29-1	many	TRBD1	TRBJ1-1	CSVGQGRENTEAFF	TGCAGCGTGGGACAGGGGCGGGAGAACACTGAAGCTTTCTTT
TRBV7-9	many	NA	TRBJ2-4	CASSSGLSSGGNIQYF	TGTGCCAGCAGCTCTGGACTATCGTCGGGTGGAAACATTCAGTACTTC
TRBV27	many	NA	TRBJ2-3	CASSLFQSTDTQYF	TGTGCCAGCAGTTTATTTCAGAGCACAGATACGCAGTATTTT
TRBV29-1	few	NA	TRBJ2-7	CSVARLRSSYEQYF	TGCAGCGTCGCCCGGCTTCGAAGCTCCTACGAGCAGTACTTC
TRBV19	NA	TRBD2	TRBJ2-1	CASSIDRAGTSYNEQFF	TGTGCCAGTAGTATTGATCGAGCGGGAACCTCCTACAATGAGCAGTTCTTC
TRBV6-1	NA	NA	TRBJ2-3	CASRRDPLTDTQYF	TGTGCCAGCAGACGGGATCCCCTAACGGATACGCAGTATTTT
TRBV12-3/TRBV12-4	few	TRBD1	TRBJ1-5	CASSSGQGLHRGNQPQHF	TGTGCCAGCAGTTCCGGACAGGGCCTGCATAGGGGCAATCAGCCCCAGCATTTT
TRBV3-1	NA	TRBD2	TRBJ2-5	CASSHGGREWTQYF	TGTGCCAGCAGCCACGGTGGGAGGGAGTGGACCCAGTACTTC
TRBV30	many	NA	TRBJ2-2	CAWSFIGELFF	TGTGCCTGGAGTTTTATCGGGGAGCTGTTTTTT
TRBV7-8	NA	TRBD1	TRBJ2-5	CASSLVGQGARETQYF	TGTGCCAGCAGCTTAGTGGGACAGGGGGCGCGTGAGACCCAGTACTTC
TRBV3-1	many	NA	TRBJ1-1	CASSPGASGTEAFF	TGTGCCAGCAGCCCCGGGGCTAGCGGCACTGAAGCTTTCTTT
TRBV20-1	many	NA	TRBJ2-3	CSAWRSTDTQYF	TGCAGTGCTTGGAGGAGCACAGATACGCAGTATTTT
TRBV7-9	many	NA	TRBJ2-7	CASSLDPGEAYEQYF	TGTGCCAGCAGCTTAGACCCGGGAGAGGCCTACGAGCAGTACTTC
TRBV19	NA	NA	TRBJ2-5	CASSIWSPLGKETQYF	TGTGCCAGTAGTATTTGGTCCCCATTGGGGAAAGAGACCCAGTACTTC
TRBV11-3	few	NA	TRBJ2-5	CASSQGLGVGTQYF	TGTGCCAGCAGCCAAGGGTTGGGCGTAGGGACCCAGTACTTC
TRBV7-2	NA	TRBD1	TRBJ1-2	CASSLTGQGIPNYGYTF	TGTGCCAGCAGCTTAACGGGACAGGGGATCCCCAACTATGGCTACACCTTC
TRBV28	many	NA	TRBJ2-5	CASSFARIGTQYF	TGTGCCAGCAGTTTTGCTAGGATTGGGACCCAGTACTTC
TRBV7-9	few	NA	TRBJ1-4	CASSFGRGEKLFF	TGTGCCAGCTCATTTGGGCGGGGTGAAAAACTGTTTTTT
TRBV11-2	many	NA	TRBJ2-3	CASSLDAVQGKDTQYF	TGTGCCAGCAGCTTAGATGCGGTCCAGGGGAAAGATACGCAGTATTTT
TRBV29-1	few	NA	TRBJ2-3	CSGLGTAQGPDTQYF	TGCAGCGGGCTAGGGACCGCCCAGGGACCAGATACGCAGTATTTT
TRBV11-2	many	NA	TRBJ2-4	CASSSTTGRGINIQYF	TGTGCCAGCAGCTCGACAACAGGGAGAGGGATAAACATTCAGTACTTC
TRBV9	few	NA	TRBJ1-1	CASSVQGVGTEAFF	TGTGCCAGCAGCGTACAGGGAGTCGGCACTGAAGCTTTCTTT